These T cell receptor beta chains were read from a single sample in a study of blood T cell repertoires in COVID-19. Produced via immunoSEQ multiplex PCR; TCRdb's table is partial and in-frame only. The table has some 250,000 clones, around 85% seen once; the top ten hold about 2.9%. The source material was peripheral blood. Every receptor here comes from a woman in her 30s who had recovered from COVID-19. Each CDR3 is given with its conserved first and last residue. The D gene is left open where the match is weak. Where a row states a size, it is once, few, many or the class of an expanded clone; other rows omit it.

cdr3_nt: TGTGCCAGCAGTCGAACAACCGGGACAGGGGACGTTAATGAGCAGTTCTTC
cdr3_aa: CASSRTTGTGDVNEQFF
clone_size: NA
j_call: TRBJ2-1
d_call: TRBD1
v_call: TRBV6-4

cdr3_nt: TGTGCCAGCAGCCATCCGATGGGACAGGGTTATGGCTACACCTTC
cdr3_aa: CASSHPMGQGYGYTF
clone_size: NA
j_call: TRBJ1-2
d_call: TRBD1
v_call: TRBV7-9

cdr3_nt: TGTGCCAGCAGTTCACGAGGCGCTGGCGGGCAGTACTTC
cdr3_aa: CASSSRGAGGQYF
clone_size: NA
j_call: TRBJ2-7
d_call: NA
v_call: TRBV12-3/TRBV12-4

cdr3_nt: TGTGCCAGCAGCTTTGGGGTAGTAGCGGGGAGTCTTGCAGATACGCAGTATTTT
cdr3_aa: CASSFGVVAGSLADTQYF
clone_size: NA
j_call: TRBJ2-3
d_call: TRBD2
v_call: TRBV11-2

cdr3_nt: TGCACCAGCAGCCACCCAAGCGTGGCCAAAAACATTCAGTACTTC
cdr3_aa: CTSSHPSVAKNIQYF
clone_size: NA
j_call: TRBJ2-4
d_call: NA
v_call: TRBV1

cdr3_nt: TGCGCCAGCAGCCGATCTACAGGAAATACTAATGAAAAACTGTTTTTT
cdr3_aa: CASSRSTGNTNEKLFF
clone_size: NA
j_call: TRBJ1-4
d_call: NA
v_call: TRBV5-1

cdr3_nt: TGTGCCAGCAGCTCAATGCGGGGGGCCCAAAACATTCAGTACTTC
cdr3_aa: CASSSMRGAQNIQYF
clone_size: NA
j_call: TRBJ2-4
d_call: TRBD2
v_call: TRBV5-4

cdr3_nt: TGTGCCAGCAGCTTGTCCCTAGCGGGAGGCTACGAGCAGTACTTC
cdr3_aa: CASSLSLAGGYEQYF
clone_size: NA
j_call: TRBJ2-7
d_call: TRBD2
v_call: TRBV5-5

cdr3_nt: TGCGCCAGCAGCGAAAAAGTCACAACAGATACGCAGTATTTT
cdr3_aa: CASSEKVTTDTQYF
clone_size: NA
j_call: TRBJ2-3
d_call: NA
v_call: TRBV5-1

cdr3_nt: TGTGCCAGCAGCCCCGACAGGGCTGAAGCTTTCTTT
cdr3_aa: CASSPDRAEAFF
clone_size: NA
j_call: TRBJ1-1
d_call: TRBD1
v_call: TRBV2

cdr3_nt: TGTGCCAGCAGCTCCTTAGGGTTCCAGGGGAGTACAGATACGCAGTATTTT
cdr3_aa: CASSSLGFQGSTDTQYF
clone_size: NA
j_call: TRBJ2-3
d_call: NA
v_call: TRBV7-9

cdr3_nt: TGCAGCGTTTTCACAGGGTCCCCTGAAGCTTTCTTT
cdr3_aa: CSVFTGSPEAFF
clone_size: NA
j_call: TRBJ1-1
d_call: NA
v_call: TRBV29-1

cdr3_nt: TGTGCCAGCTCACCCCTGGACAGGTACTCTGGGGCCAACGTCCTGACTTTC
cdr3_aa: CASSPLDRYSGANVLTF
clone_size: NA
j_call: TRBJ2-6
d_call: TRBD1
v_call: TRBV18

cdr3_nt: TGTGCCAGTGCCCCAGGGGGAACTGCTGGAAACACCATATATTTT
cdr3_aa: CASAPGGTAGNTIYF
clone_size: few
j_call: TRBJ1-3
d_call: TRBD1
v_call: TRBV19

cdr3_nt: TGCGCCAGCAGCTTGGGACTAGCGGGGGCCATATACAATGAGCAGTTCTTC
cdr3_aa: CASSLGLAGAIYNEQFF
clone_size: once
j_call: TRBJ2-1
d_call: TRBD2
v_call: TRBV5-1

cdr3_nt: TGCGCCAGCAGCTTGGGACAGCTGAACACCGGGGAGCTGTTTTTT
cdr3_aa: CASSLGQLNTGELFF
clone_size: NA
j_call: TRBJ2-2
d_call: NA
v_call: TRBV5-1

cdr3_nt: TGTGCCAGCAGCCCACTAGCGGGGGTCTGGAATGAGCAGTTCTTC
cdr3_aa: CASSPLAGVWNEQFF
clone_size: NA
j_call: TRBJ2-1
d_call: TRBD2
v_call: TRBV6-2/TRBV6-3

cdr3_nt: TGTGCCAGCAGAGGGGACAGGGTCACCGGGGAGCTGTTTTTT
cdr3_aa: CASRGDRVTGELFF
clone_size: once
j_call: TRBJ2-2
d_call: TRBD1
v_call: TRBV27

cdr3_nt: TGTGCCAGCAGCTCGGGACTAGCGGGAGCCACAGATACGCAGTATTTT
cdr3_aa: CASSSGLAGATDTQYF
clone_size: NA
j_call: TRBJ2-3
d_call: TRBD2
v_call: TRBV11-3

cdr3_nt: TGTGCCAGCGGGCGACAGGGAGGAACTTCACCCCTCCACTTT
cdr3_aa: CASGRQGGTSPLHF
clone_size: NA
j_call: TRBJ1-6
d_call: TRBD1
v_call: TRBV3-1/TRBV3-2

cdr3_nt: TGTGCCAGCTCACCGTCCGTGGGGACAGGCGGTGGCTACACCTTC
cdr3_aa: CASSPSVGTGGGYTF
clone_size: NA
j_call: TRBJ1-2
d_call: TRBD1
v_call: TRBV18

cdr3_nt: TGCGCCAGCAGCCAAAATCTAGCGGGTACGGCAGATACGCAGTATTTT
cdr3_aa: CASSQNLAGTADTQYF
clone_size: NA
j_call: TRBJ2-3
d_call: TRBD2
v_call: TRBV4-3

cdr3_nt: TGTGCCAGCAGCCTCTACGAGCAGTACTTC
cdr3_aa: CASSLYEQYF
clone_size: NA
j_call: TRBJ2-7
d_call: NA
v_call: TRBV6-5

cdr3_nt: TGTGCCAGTAGGCCGACAGAAGGCTCTGGAAACACCATATATTTT
cdr3_aa: CASRPTEGSGNTIYF
clone_size: NA
j_call: TRBJ1-3
d_call: NA
v_call: TRBV19

cdr3_nt: TGTGCCACCGTGTGGGGGGATAATGAAAAACTGTTTTTT
cdr3_aa: CATVWGDNEKLFF
clone_size: NA
j_call: TRBJ1-4
d_call: NA
v_call: TRBV2

cdr3_nt: TGTGCCAGCAGCAGGATACAGGGTAAAGGGGAAGCTTTCTTT
cdr3_aa: CASSRIQGKGEAFF
clone_size: NA
j_call: TRBJ1-1
d_call: NA
v_call: TRBV2

cdr3_nt: TGCAGCGGGGGGGAGCTCGGAAACACCATATATTTT
cdr3_aa: CSGGELGNTIYF
clone_size: NA
j_call: TRBJ1-3
d_call: NA
v_call: TRBV29-1

cdr3_nt: TGTGCCAGTAGTATTATTGACGGACTTAATGGCTACACCTTC
cdr3_aa: CASSIIDGLNGYTF
clone_size: NA
j_call: TRBJ1-2
d_call: NA
v_call: TRBV19

cdr3_nt: TGTGCCAGCAGCTTCGGCACAGATACGCAGTATTTT
cdr3_aa: CASSFGTDTQYF
clone_size: NA
j_call: TRBJ2-3
d_call: NA
v_call: TRBV7-3

cdr3_nt: TGCGCCAGCAGCCAAGATTACCGACAGGGTGGTCAGCCCCAGCATTTT
cdr3_aa: CASSQDYRQGGQPQHF
clone_size: few
j_call: TRBJ1-5
d_call: TRBD1
v_call: TRBV4-3

cdr3_nt: TGTGCCTGGAGTGTACGACAGGGGAATGGCTACACCTTC
cdr3_aa: CAWSVRQGNGYTF
clone_size: NA
j_call: TRBJ1-2
d_call: TRBD1
v_call: TRBV30

cdr3_nt: TGTGCCAGCAGCCAAGAGTGGACTAGCGGGGGAGGAGACACAGATACGCAGTATTTT
cdr3_aa: CASSQEWTSGGGDTDTQYF
clone_size: NA
j_call: TRBJ2-3
d_call: TRBD2
v_call: TRBV3-1/TRBV3-2

cdr3_nt: TGTGCCAGCAGCCAGTCCGAGGGGGGGTACGAGCAGTACTTC
cdr3_aa: CASSQSEGGYEQYF
clone_size: few
j_call: TRBJ2-7
d_call: NA
v_call: TRBV4-2

cdr3_nt: TGTGCCAGCAGCGCCGGACTAGCGGTAAACAATGAGCAGTTCTTC
cdr3_aa: CASSAGLAVNNEQFF
clone_size: NA
j_call: TRBJ2-1
d_call: TRBD2
v_call: TRBV7-3

cdr3_nt: TGCGCCAGCAGATCAGGGTTGGATACGCAGTATTTT
cdr3_aa: CASRSGLDTQYF
clone_size: NA
j_call: TRBJ2-3
d_call: NA
v_call: TRBV5-1

cdr3_nt: TGCGCCAGCAGCCTGGGACAGGTGGTGGATACGCAGTATTTT
cdr3_aa: CASSLGQVVDTQYF
clone_size: NA
j_call: TRBJ2-3
d_call: TRBD1
v_call: TRBV5-1

cdr3_nt: TGTGCCAGCAGCCAAGTAATAGGACATATCGCTGGAAACACCATATATTTT
cdr3_aa: CASSQVIGHIAGNTIYF
clone_size: NA
j_call: TRBJ1-3
d_call: NA
v_call: TRBV4-2

cdr3_nt: TGTGCCAGCAGCTCCCTCAGAGGTCCGGGGGGGGATGGCTACACCTTC
cdr3_aa: CASSSLRGPGGDGYTF
clone_size: few
j_call: TRBJ1-2
d_call: NA
v_call: TRBV11-2

cdr3_nt: TGTGCCAGCAGTCAACTAGCGGGGGGGGTAGGTACGCAGTATTTT
cdr3_aa: CASSQLAGGVGTQYF
clone_size: NA
j_call: TRBJ2-3
d_call: TRBD2
v_call: TRBV6-5

cdr3_nt: TGTGCCAGTAGTCCCTGGACTAGCGGGGAGCCCGTGAGCTCCTACAATGAGCAGTTCTTC
cdr3_aa: CASSPWTSGEPVSSYNEQFF
clone_size: NA
j_call: TRBJ2-1
d_call: TRBD2
v_call: TRBV19

cdr3_nt: TGTGCCAGCTCACCAAAGACTAGCGGGGGGGCCGCGAACACCGGGGAGCTGTTTTTT
cdr3_aa: CASSPKTSGGAANTGELFF
clone_size: NA
j_call: TRBJ2-2
d_call: TRBD2
v_call: TRBV18

cdr3_nt: TGCGCCAGCAGCAGGGGGCGCGAGCAGTACTTC
cdr3_aa: CASSRGREQYF
clone_size: once
j_call: TRBJ2-7
d_call: TRBD1
v_call: TRBV10-1

cdr3_nt: TGTGCCAGCAGTTTGATCGGGGACTATAATTCACCCCTCCACTTT
cdr3_aa: CASSLIGDYNSPLHF
clone_size: NA
j_call: TRBJ1-6
d_call: NA
v_call: TRBV6-2/TRBV6-3

cdr3_nt: TGTGCCAGCTCACCGGACAGGGGCAAGGATTCACCCCTCCACTTT
cdr3_aa: CASSPDRGKDSPLHF
clone_size: once
j_call: TRBJ1-6
d_call: TRBD1
v_call: TRBV18

cdr3_nt: TGTGCCAGCAGCTGGGGGACAGGGGCCCTTTCTAACTATGGCTACACCTTC
cdr3_aa: CASSWGTGALSNYGYTF
clone_size: NA
j_call: TRBJ1-2
d_call: TRBD1
v_call: TRBV5-6

cdr3_nt: TGTGCCAGCAGCGCCACAGGGGCTCACATTGAAAAACTGTTTTTT
cdr3_aa: CASSATGAHIEKLFF
clone_size: NA
j_call: TRBJ1-4
d_call: TRBD1
v_call: TRBV9

cdr3_nt: TGTGCCAGCAATCAGGGAAACGAGCAGTACTTC
cdr3_aa: CASNQGNEQYF
clone_size: NA
j_call: TRBJ2-7
d_call: NA
v_call: TRBV12-3/TRBV12-4

cdr3_nt: TGTGCCAGCAGCCAGCGACTAGCGCTAACCTACGAGCAGTACTTC
cdr3_aa: CASSQRLALTYEQYF
clone_size: once
j_call: TRBJ2-7
d_call: TRBD2
v_call: TRBV7-2

cdr3_nt: TGTGCCAGCAGCCAAGATTGGCGGGATAATTCACCCCTCCACTTT
cdr3_aa: CASSQDWRDNSPLHF
clone_size: NA
j_call: TRBJ1-6
d_call: NA
v_call: TRBV4-2

cdr3_nt: TGCGCCAGCAGCTTGCAGGGGTGGAACACTGAAGCTTTCTTT
cdr3_aa: CASSLQGWNTEAFF
clone_size: NA
j_call: TRBJ1-1
d_call: NA
v_call: TRBV5-1

cdr3_nt: TGTGCCAGCAGCCGTACAGGGCCGAATCAGCCCCAGCATTTT
cdr3_aa: CASSRTGPNQPQHF
clone_size: NA
j_call: TRBJ1-5
d_call: NA
v_call: TRBV3-1/TRBV3-2

cdr3_nt: TGTGCCTGGCTCCCCCCCCGACAGGGGATTTATAATTCACCCCTCCACTTT
cdr3_aa: CAWLPPRQGIYNSPLHF
clone_size: NA
j_call: TRBJ1-6
d_call: TRBD1
v_call: TRBV30

cdr3_nt: TGCGCCATCGAACCAGATCAGCCCCAGCATTTT
cdr3_aa: CAIEPDQPQHF
clone_size: once
j_call: TRBJ1-5
d_call: NA
v_call: TRBV5-1

cdr3_nt: TGCGCCAGCAGCCAAGATAGGGGCGGGCCTAGCGGACCTCAATACGAGCAGTACTTC
cdr3_aa: CASSQDRGGPSGPQYEQYF
clone_size: NA
j_call: TRBJ2-7
d_call: TRBD2
v_call: TRBV4-1

cdr3_nt: TGTGCCAGCAGGCCGACGACAGGGACGGATGGCTACACCTTC
cdr3_aa: CASRPTTGTDGYTF
clone_size: NA
j_call: TRBJ1-2
d_call: TRBD1
v_call: TRBV6-5